A single sample is the source of the 9 T cell receptor beta chains below, sequenced in a study of vaccination and CD4 T cells after COVID-19. The treatment was: roughly 10-day PBMC culture with coronavirus spike peptide pools or control peptides (ViraFEST assay). Scientists ran DNA taken from cultured CD4+ T cells through the Oncomine TCR Beta short-read assay for sequencing. One entry per CDR3 protein, called by TCRdb with MiXCR from the PCR reads. The sample gives roughly 20,000 distinct CDR3 sequences, approximately 56% of which show up once; approximately 9% is in the top ten. These receptors have no known antigen. Specimen: CD4+ T cells from blood, cultured in vitro, collected after SARS-CoV-2 vaccination. The receptor source for this set is a human donor who had recovered from COVID-19.

The chain has TRBV27 and TRBJ1-6; D is ambiguous. CDR3 size: 15 residues. V was shortened by 0 bases and J by 7 bases, with 10 bases between the two germline ends. CDR1 and CDR2 from the germline V gene are MNHEY and SMNVEV (reference sequence). In nucleotides, the CDR3 is TGTGCCAGCAGTTTATCGTGGGAAGGGAATTCACCCCTCCACTTT. This gives the protein CASSLSWEGNSPLHF.

CDR3 sequence reads: CASSLGGRGGLETQYF. CDR3 sequence (DNA): TGTGCCAGCAGCTTAGGCGGGCGGGGGGGCTTAGAGACCCAGTACTTC. J is TRBJ2-7 and V is TRBV11-3; 9 nucleotides agree with TRBD2. The end of the DNA is better explained by TRBJ2-5, so the J call may be wrong. This CDR3 contains 16 residues. Germline V gene sequence: CDR1 SGHNT, CDR2 YENEEA.

The sample holds a few counts of this clonotype. The chain is built from TRBV19 and TRBJ2-5; 8 nucleotides line up with TRBD1. The CDR3 length is 15 residues. V trimming: 6 bases; J trimming: 4 bases; junction bases outside the gene matches: 10. Germline lookup yields CDR1 LNHDA and CDR2 SQIVND (reference sequence). The CDR3 protein is CASSPGTGWGETQYF. CDR3 bases: TGTGCCAGTAGCCCCGGGACAGGCTGGGGAGAGACCCAGTACTTC.

The rearrangement links TRBV4-1 to TRBJ1-4; 9 bases map to TRBD1. Germline V CDR1 and CDR2: MGHRA, YSYEKL. The ends lost 2 bases at V and 10 bases at J; junction bases unmatched: 11. There are 16 residues in the CDR3. CDR3 DNA sequence: TGCGCCAGCAGCCAACCCCTCGGACAGGGGTCAGGAAAACTGTTTTTT. Translating it yields CASSQPLGQGSGKLFF.

This sequence joins TRBV7-8 and TRBJ2-5; D is unclear. Between the trimmed V and J ends, which lost 5 bases and 3 bases, there was a span of 4 bases. CDR3 length: 11 residues. The germline V gene has CDR1 SGHVS and CDR2 FQNEAQ. CDR3 nucleotides: TGTGCCAGCAGCCGCGAAGAGACCCAGTACTTC. As protein: CASSREETQYF.

The chain recombines TRBV6-2 or TRBV6-3 with TRBJ2-2, with a weak D call TRBD1 (5 bases). V lost 3 bases and J lost 5, with 13 bases in between. The CDR3 extends over 15 amino acids. The germline V gene encodes CDR1 MNHEY and CDR2 SVGEGT. The CDR3 spells CASSYPGRETGELFF. The DNA for the CDR3 is TGTGCCAGCAGTTATCCGGGCAGGGAAACCGGGGAGCTGTTTTTT.

The CDR3 sequence: CASPSARHRGLYEQYF. CDR3 DNA sequence: TGTGCCAGTCCAAGCGCTCGGCACAGGGGGCTCTACGAGCAGTACTTC. This sequence joins TRBV19 and TRBJ2-7, with TRBD1 matching over 9 bases. The CDR3 loop spans 16 amino acids. With V trimmed by 8 bases and J by 3 bases, 14 bases remained unmatched. Germline-derived CDR1 and CDR2 are LNHDA and SQIVND (reference sequence). The whole variable domain, filled in from reference TRBV19 and TRBJ2-7, reads DGGITQSPKYLFRKEGQNVTLSCEQNLNHDAMYWYRQDPGQGLRLIYYSQIVNDFQKGDIAEGYSVSREKKESFPLTVTSAQKNPTAFYLCASPSARHRGLYEQYFGPGTRLTVT.

Remarks on this clonotype: A junction boundary mismatches the germline segment, possibly from a read error. This rearrangement joins TRBV20-1 to TRBJ1-5, with D uncertain. The CDR3 is 12 amino acids. Germline assignment: CDR1 DFQATT and CDR2 SNEGSKA (reference sequence). The CDR3 reads CGASSNNQPQHF. The CDR3 bases are TGCGGTGCTAGTAGTAATAATCAGCCCCAGCATTTT.

The chain carries TRBV4-3 and TRBJ2-5, with 9 bases fitting TRBD1. V lost 4 bases to trimming and J lost 3 bases; unmatched junction nucleotides: 6. This CDR3 is 15 amino acids long. Germline CDR1 LGHNA, CDR2 YSLEER. This chain's CDR3 is CASSPEGTGKETQYF. CDR3 DNA sequence: TGCGCCAGCAGCCCTGAAGGGACAGGGAAAGAGACCCAGTACTTC.